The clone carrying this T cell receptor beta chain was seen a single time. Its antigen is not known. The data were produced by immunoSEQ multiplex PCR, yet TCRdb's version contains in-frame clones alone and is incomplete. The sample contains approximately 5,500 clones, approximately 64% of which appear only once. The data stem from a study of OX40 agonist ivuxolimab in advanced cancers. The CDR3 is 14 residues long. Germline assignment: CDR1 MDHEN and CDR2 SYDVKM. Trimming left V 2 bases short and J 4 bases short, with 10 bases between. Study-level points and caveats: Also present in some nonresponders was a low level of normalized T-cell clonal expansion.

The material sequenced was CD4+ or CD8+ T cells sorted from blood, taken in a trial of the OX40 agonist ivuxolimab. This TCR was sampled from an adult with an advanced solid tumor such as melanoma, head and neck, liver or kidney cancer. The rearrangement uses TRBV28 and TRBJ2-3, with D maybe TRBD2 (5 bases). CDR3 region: CASSLTQRADTQYF. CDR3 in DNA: TGTGCCAGCAGTTTAACACAGAGGGCAGATACGCAGTATTTT.